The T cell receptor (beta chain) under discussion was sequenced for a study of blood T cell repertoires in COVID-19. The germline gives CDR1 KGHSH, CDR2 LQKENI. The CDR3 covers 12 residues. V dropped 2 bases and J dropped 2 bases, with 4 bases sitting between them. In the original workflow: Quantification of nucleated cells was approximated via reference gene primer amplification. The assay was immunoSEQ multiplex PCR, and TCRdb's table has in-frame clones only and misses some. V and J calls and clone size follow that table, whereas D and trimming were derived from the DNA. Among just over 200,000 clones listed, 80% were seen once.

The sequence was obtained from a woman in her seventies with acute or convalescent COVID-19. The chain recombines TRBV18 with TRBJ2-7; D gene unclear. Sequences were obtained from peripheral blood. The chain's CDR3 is CASSPSAYEQYF. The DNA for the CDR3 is TGTGCCAGCTCACCATCGGCCTACGAGCAGTACTTC.